These 21 T cell receptor beta chains came from one sample sequenced in a study of blood T cell repertoires in COVID-19. Sequenced by immunoSEQ multiplex PCR; TCRdb stores in-frame clones only, minus some. The data contain over 90,000 clones, roughly 86% of them seen just once; the ten biggest clones take up 9.9%. The sequenced material came from peripheral blood. The receptors were sampled from a man aged 35 to 55 with active or convalescent COVID-19.

The chain employs TRBV2 and TRBJ2-5; possible D gene TRBD2, 6 bases. V dropped 3 bases and J dropped 5 bases, with 10 bases sitting between them. The germline V gene encodes CDR1 SNHLY and CDR2 FYNNEI. This CDR3 is built from 13 residues. The CDR3 loop reads CASSERGGETQYF. In DNA form, the CDR3 reads TGTGCCAGCAGTGAGCGGGGCGGGGAGACCCAGTACTTC.

The chain links TRBV9 to TRBJ2-1, with D perhaps matching TRBD2 (7 bases). This CDR3 comprises 15 residues. V was pared by 0 bases and J by 5 bases, with 12 bases between. Germline lookup yields CDR1 SGDLS and CDR2 YYNGEE. CDR3 region: CASSVAVGGHNEQFF. DNA of the CDR3: TGTGCCAGCAGCGTAGCAGTGGGGGGGCACAATGAGCAGTTCTTC.

The chain links TRBV2 to TRBJ1-1; unclear D gene. Trimming took 5 bases from V and 3 from J, leaving 13 bases between them. The CDR3 has 14 residues. The V gene's germline CDR1 is SNHLY and CDR2 FYNNEI. Here the CDR3 DNA reads TGTGCCAGCAGTTCATCCCGAGAGGACACTGAAGCTTTCTTT. It codes for CASSSSREDTEAFF. The full variable domain, rest sourced from reference TRBV2 and TRBJ1-1, is EPEVTQTPSHQVTQMGQEVILRCVPISNHLYFYWYRQILGQKVEFLVSFYNNEISEKSEIFDDQFSVERPDGSNFTLKIRSTKLEDSAMYFCASSSSREDTEAFFGQGTRLTVV.

The CDR3 DNA follows: TGTGCCAGCAGTTACAGTGACAGGGGAAAGGGTGAAGCTTTCTTT. Its translation is CASSYSDRGKGEAFF. The J gene is TRBJ1-1, the V gene TRBV6-5, with TRBD1 matching 8 bases. Unmatched junction bases numbered 9, after V lost 2 bases and J lost 7 bases. This CDR3 region has 15 residues. Germline V gives CDR1 MNHEY, CDR2 SVGAGI.

The chain couples TRBV5-1 to TRBJ1-3, with TRBD1 as a possible D gene (5 bases). The CDR3 length is 14 residues. V lost 4 bases and J lost 2, with 10 bases in between. The germline V gene has CDR1 SGHRS and CDR2 YFSETQ. The CDR3 bases are TGCGCCAGCAGCGGGGGGACCACTGGAAACACCATATATTTT. Translation gives CASSGGTTGNTIYF.

The V and J genes are TRBV5-6 and TRBJ1-6; 8 bases match TRBD1. J gave up 10 bases and V 2 bases, and 8 bases lay outside the gene matches. The CDR3 is made up of 15 amino acids. Germline V gene lookup returns CDR1 SGHDT and CDR2 YYEEEE. CDR3 protein: CASSLRTGWGSPLHF. Here the CDR3 DNA reads TGTGCCAGCAGCTTACGGACAGGGTGGGGATCACCCCTCCACTTT. The whole variable domain, filled in from reference TRBV5-6 and TRBJ1-6, reads DAGVTQSPTHLIKTRGQQVTLRCSPKSGHDTVSWYQQALGQGPQFIFQYYEEEERQRGNFPDRFSGHQFPNYSSELNVNALLLGDSALYLCASSLRTGWGSPLHFGNGTRLTVT.

This chain connects TRBV3-1 (or the pseudogene TRBV3-2) to TRBJ1-5, with a tentative D call TRBD1 (6 bases). The germline gives CDR1 LGHDT, CDR2 YNNKEL (reference sequence). The V gene lost 0 bases and the J gene lost 7 bases, with 13 bases spanning the gap. The CDR3 sequence is 15 residues long. CDR3 DNA sequence: TGTGCCAGCAGCCAAGATTTGGGGGCCGGGCAGCCCCAGCATTTT. It yields the protein CASSQDLGAGQPQHF.

V and J are TRBV15 and TRBJ2-1, with TRBD2 matching 13 bases. V lost 3 bases, J lost 1 base, and 0 bases stayed unmatched. The CDR3 contains 16 residues. The germline V gene encodes CDR1 LNHNV and CDR2 YYDKDF (reference sequence). CDR3 sequence reads: CATSRTSGGSYNEQFF. The CDR3 coding sequence is TGTGCCACCAGCAGGACTAGCGGGGGGTCCTACAATGAGCAGTTCTTC.

The rearrangement uses TRBV7-2 and TRBJ1-2; D gene uncertain. Germline V gives CDR1 SGHTA, CDR2 FQGNSA. V lost 0 bases and J lost 7, with 12 bases in between. The CDR3 length is 14 residues. The CDR3 nucleotides are TGTGCCAGCAGCTTAGCGGAGCGTTGGTCTGGCTACACCTTC. Amino acids: CASSLAERWSGYTF.

The rearrangement joins TRBV2 to TRBJ1-5, with 8 bases aligning to TRBD1. The CDR3 has 15 amino acids. J gave up 2 bases and V 4 bases, and 4 bases lay outside the gene matches. Germline loops: CDR1 SNHLY, CDR2 FYNNEI. DNA of the CDR3: TGTGCCAGCAGTGCTGTACAGGGGGGCAATCAGCCCCAGCATTTT. Protein product: CASSAVQGGNQPQHF.

The gene calls are TRBV3-1 (or the pseudogene TRBV3-2) and TRBJ1-6; tentative D call: TRBD1 (5 bases). Germline CDR1 reads LGHDT; CDR2 reads YNNKEL (reference sequence). This CDR3 contains 12 residues. V was shortened by 1 base and J by 11 bases, with 6 bases between the two germline ends. The CDR3 loop is CASSQGGAPLHF. The CDR3 nucleotides are TGTGCCAGCAGCCAAGGGGGGGCACCCCTCCACTTT.

In its sample, this clone was seen a few times. V and J are TRBV7-2 and TRBJ1-1; no reliable D call. This CDR3 has 14 residues. V lost 5 bases and J lost 3, with 13 bases in between. CDR1 is SGHTA, CDR2 FQGNSA, per germline. Written as DNA, the CDR3 is TGTGCCAGCAGCCCGGAAGCGTTTTACACTGAAGCTTTCTTT. It encodes CASSPEAFYTEAFF.

The rearrangement links TRBV13 to TRBJ2-1; D is possibly TRBD2 (5 bases). The CDR3 length is 12 residues. Germline CDR1 reads PRHDT; CDR2 reads FYEKMQ (reference sequence). Trimming removed 4 bases at V and 6 bases at J, with 7 bases between. In nucleotides, the CDR3 is TGTGCCAGCAGCTCTCGGGGCAATGAGCAGTTCTTC. Amino acids: CASSSRGNEQFF. Together with reference TRBV13 and TRBJ2-1, the CDR3 gives the full variable domain: AAGVIQSPRHLIKEKRETATLKCYPIPRHDTVYWYQQGPGQDPQFLISFYEKMQSDKGSIPDRFSAQQFSDYHSELNMSSLELGDSALYFCASSSRGNEQFFGPGTRLTVL.

The chain has TRBV6-5 and TRBJ1-3; TRBD1 matches at 8 bases. V was pared by 6 bases and J by 4 bases, with 8 bases of the junction left unmatched. Per germline, CDR1 MNHEY and CDR2 SVGAGI. The CDR3 sequence is 15 residues long. The CDR3 sequence is CASRLTGAQGNTIYF. The DNA for the CDR3 is TGTGCCAGCAGACTGACAGGGGCTCAAGGAAACACCATATATTTT.

Details on this clone: Other DNA sequences from this sample encode an identical CDR3 as well. The chain links TRBV5-1 to TRBJ2-5, with 7 positions matching TRBD2. From germline, CDR1 is SGHRS and CDR2 YFSETQ. The CDR3 length is 14 residues. The junction had 4 bases not matched to a gene; V was cut back by 4 bases and J by 1 base. The CDR3 DNA reads as TGCGCCAGCAGCCCGGGGGGATCCCAAGAGACCCAGTACTTC. Its translation is CASSPGGSQETQYF.

V usage is TRBV10-3 and J usage is TRBJ2-1; D may be TRBD2 (5 bases). Between the trimmed V and J ends, which lost 7 bases and 0 bases, there was a span of 10 bases. CDR3 length: 14 amino acids. Germline V gene data show CDR1 as ENHRY and CDR2 as SYGVKD. CDR3 in amino acids: CAINLGSSYNEQFF. DNA for the CDR3: TGTGCCATCAATCTGGGGAGCTCCTACAATGAGCAGTTCTTC.

This rearrangement joins TRBV5-1 to TRBJ1-2, with a weak D call TRBD1 (6 bases). Germline assignment: CDR1 SGHRS and CDR2 YFSETQ. CDR3 size: 14 residues. Trimming left V 3 bases short and J 8 bases short, with 17 bases between. The CDR3 DNA reads TGCGCCAGCAGCTCTAAACAGGGAACTGGCGGCTACACCTTC. Protein: CASSSKQGTGGYTF.

The V and J genes are TRBV6-4 and TRBJ2-1; a possible D gene is TRBD1 (5 bases). V was clipped by 7 bases and J by 0 bases, with 10 bases between them. This CDR3 contains 14 residues. The germline gives CDR1 MRHNA, CDR2 SNTAGT. CDR3 amino acids: CASKQESSYNEQFF. DNA of the CDR3: TGTGCCAGCAAACAGGAGAGCTCCTACAATGAGCAGTTCTTC.

In DNA, the CDR3 is TGTGCCAGCAGCTCCAAGATTCCAGGGGGCGCGACGAGTCAGCCCCAGCATTTT. It encodes CASSSKIPGGATSQPQHF. The V and J genes are TRBV6-2 or TRBV6-3 and TRBJ1-5; 8 positions match TRBD1. Per the germline V gene, CDR1 is MNHEY and CDR2 is SVGEGT. The ends lost 6 bases at V and 6 bases at J; junction bases unmatched: 19. The CDR3 loop spans 18 amino acids.

The chain joins TRBV18 to TRBJ1-1; 7 bases line up with TRBD1. Germline CDR1 and CDR2: KGHSH and LQKENI. The CDR3 contains 15 residues. Trimming took 3 bases from V and 4 from J; bases not matched to a gene: 8. The CDR3 nucleotides read TGTGCCAGCTCACCTACAACAGGGGATCGCACTGAAGCTTTCTTT. Amino acid sequence: CASSPTTGDRTEAFF.

J is TRBJ2-5 and V is TRBV6-5; D is undetermined. The CDR3 is 13 residues long. The V and J ends lost 4 bases and 5 bases respectively, with 11 bases between them. Per the germline V gene, CDR1 is MNHEY and CDR2 is SVGAGI. CDR3 nucleotide sequence: TGTGCCAGCAGTTCCCAACTTGCCGAGACCCAGTACTTC. Its protein is CASSSQLAETQYF.